This paragraph covers one TCR beta chain sequence. This sample was included in a study of blood T cell repertoires in COVID-19. Libraries were prepared by immunoSEQ multiplex PCR; TCRdb keeps only in-frame clonotypes and omits some of them. The sample has hundreds of thousands of clones, over 75% seen once. The V gene's germline CDR1 is GTSNPN and CDR2 SVGIG (reference sequence). The CDR3 has 11 residues. V was trimmed by 2 bases and J by 7 bases, leaving 8 bases between them. Sequencing was done on a sample of PBMCs or T cells enriched from blood (not recorded which). The rearrangement uses TRBV30 and TRBJ1-1; tentatively, D is TRBD1 (5 bases). The clonotype was recovered from a middle-aged woman with acute COVID-19. The DNA for the CDR3 is TGTGCCTGGAGTTGGGGCAGTGAAGCTTTCTTT. As protein: CAWSWGSEAFF.